Below, one T cell receptor (beta chain) is given with its context. What it recognizes is unknown. An input of roughly 0.45 to 1 ug of RNA was subjected to reverse transcription using random hexamers. The TCR beta CDR3 was amplified by immunoSEQ multiplex PCR across 54 Vbeta, 13 Jbeta. TCRdb reanalysed the immunoSEQ multiplex PCR reads using MiXCR and keeps one entry per CDR3 protein. The top ten hold 0.085% to 0.13% of the sample, which has 180,000 or so distinct CDR3 sequences, over 85% seen once. Healthy donors formed controls matched for age and sex. TEMRA cells were FACS-enriched, and CD8+ and CD4+ T cells were isolated negatively. Germline lookup yields CDR1 SGDLS and CDR2 YYNGEE. The CDR3 extends over 16 amino acids. Trimming at V came to 4 bases and at J to 5 bases, leaving 8 bases not matched to a gene. This specimen belongs to a study of CD8 T cells in Susac syndrome. Study-wide points: It was acknowledged in the study that the number of individuals who were included in its TCR sequencing and HLA analysis was relatively small.

The sample was CD4+ T cells from PBMCs. The clonotype comes from a human donor in good health. The chain combines TRBV9 with TRBJ2-5; 13 nucleotides agree with TRBD2. DNA of the CDR3: TGTGCCAGCAGCCCATTAGGACTAGCGGGAGTTGAGACCCAGTACTTC. Translated, it gives CASSPLGLAGVETQYF.